The 5 T cell receptor beta chains below come from one sample, sequenced in a study of OX40 agonist ivuxolimab in advanced cancers. Profiling relied on immunoSEQ multiplex PCR, and the TCRdb table lists in-frame clones only, not all of them. The table has tens of thousands of clones, 90% to 95% seen once. Sample: CD4+ or CD8+ T cells sorted from blood, taken in a trial of the OX40 agonist ivuxolimab. These receptors originate from an adult with an advanced solid tumor such as melanoma, head and neck, liver or kidney cancer.

This chain joins TRBV6-6 and TRBJ1-6; perhaps TRBD1 as D (5 bases). Germline CDR1 and CDR2: MNHNY and SVGAGI (reference sequence). CDR3 length: 15 amino acids. Trimming shortened V by 6 bases and J by 10 bases, and 19 bases separated the two germline ends. CDR3 nucleotides: TGTGCCAGCAGCCCCCTCGGGGCGCTGGACTCACCCCTCCACTTT. Protein product: CASSPLGALDSPLHF.

The V call is TRBV27, the J call TRBJ2-1; 15 bases map to TRBD2. V shed 4 bases, J shed 7 bases, and the junction held 8 bases outside the gene matches. The CDR3 is 17 residues long. Germline CDR1 MNHEY, CDR2 SMNVEV (reference sequence). The DNA of the CDR3 is TGTGCCAGCAGTTCACGGACTAGCGGGAGGGTCTGGAATGAGCAGTTCTTC. It encodes CASSSRTSGRVWNEQFF.

The chain combines TRBV6-5 with TRBJ2-3, with 7 positions matching TRBD2. The J segment lost 3 bases and the V segment lost 5 bases, leaving 8 bases of the junction unmatched. This CDR3 has 15 residues. Germline CDR1 reads MNHEY; CDR2 reads SVGAGI. CDR3 sequence: CASSVAAGFTDTQYF. CDR3 bases: TGTGCCAGCAGTGTCGCAGCGGGGTTTACAGATACGCAGTATTTT.

The rearrangement links TRBV4-1 to TRBJ2-1; TRBD1 is a possible D gene (7 bases). V lost 2 bases to trimming and J lost 1 base, with 18 bases between them. The CDR3 consists of 18 residues. Germline V gene data show CDR1 as MGHRA and CDR2 as YSYEKL. DNA for the CDR3: TGCGCCAGCAGCCAATCCAAGGGGGCGGGGTGGTCCTACAATGAGCAGTTCTTC. It translates to CASSQSKGAGWSYNEQFF.

The chain joins TRBV7-8 to TRBJ1-2; possibly TRBD1 for D (5 bases). V was cut by 6 bases and J by 0 bases, with 17 bases left in between. Per the germline V gene, CDR1 is SGHVS and CDR2 is FQNEAQ. This CDR3 contains 16 residues. In nucleotides, the CDR3 is TGTGCCAGCAGTTACCCGGAGGGGACCACTAACTATGGCTACACCTTC. It specifies CASSYPEGTTNYGYTF.